The clone carrying this TCR beta chain was counted a single time. The entry originates in a study of T cell responses to AZD1222 COVID-19 vaccine. Clones were read by immunoSEQ multiplex PCR, and TCRdb kept only the in-frame ones, dropping some. The sample carries fewer than 250,000 clones, about 92% recorded once. The CDR3 runs to 14 residues. Germline V gives CDR1 SGHRS, CDR2 YFSETQ. The V end was cut by 0 bases, the J end by 6 bases, with 9 bases between. The V call is TRBV5-1, the J call TRBJ2-2; D is tentatively TRBD1 or TRBD2 (6 bases each). This clonotype was sampled from an adult in good health. Sequenced material: peripheral blood, taken on day 0 of AZD1222 vaccination. CDR3: CASSLDREAGELFF. DNA for the CDR3: TGCGCCAGCAGCTTGGACAGGGAGGCCGGGGAGCTGTTTTTT.